This T cell receptor (beta chain) was found in a study of T cells in Graves' hyperthyroidism and ophthalmopathy. The sample, blood from the first hyperthyroidism diagnosis, precedes any ophthalmopathy symptoms. Study results and limitations: Ophthalmopathy got predicted by the model a median around 6.8 months before its onset. The majority of expanded thyroid clonotypes above 0.001 also appeared in blood. Researchers report that a 13 V-J model separated ophthalmopathy from stable hyperthyroidism.

Amplified regions were TCR beta CDR3 sequences from RNA transcripts. Initially, a first-round RT-PCR of the TCR CDR3 employed the HTBI primer set. Each CDR3 protein gets one entry after TCRdb re-called the multiplex PCR reads with MiXCR. The profile shows some 600,000 distinct CDR3 sequences, more than 11% of them singletons. The CDR3 is 15 amino acids. Germline V gene lookup returns CDR1 SGDLS and CDR2 YYNGEE. V lost 0 bases and J 0 bases, leaving 9 bases between the germline ends. This clonotype was seen at least ten times. Its antigen is not identified. The chain carries TRBV9 and TRBJ1-2; a weak D match, TRBD1 (6 bases). Sequenced input: blood. The clonotype originates from a woman aged 30 to 39 with Graves' hyperthyroidism that later progressed to Graves' ophthalmopathy. The CDR3: CASSVDRETNYGYTF. CDR3 nucleotides: TGTGCCAGCAGCGTAGACAGGGAAACTAACTATGGCTACACCTTC. Supplemented by reference TRBV9 and TRBJ1-2, the full variable domain reads DSGVTQTPKHLITATGQRVTLRCSPRSGDLSVYWYQQSLDQGLQFLIQYYNGEERAKGNILERFSAQQFPDLHSELNLSSLELGDSALYFCASSVDRETNYGYTFGSGTRLTVV.